This TCR beta chain came from a study of T cell repertoires in cytomegalovirus infection. General observations from the study: CMV carriers with the relevant HLA were identified by cumulative public TCR beta family frequency.

From germline, CDR1 is LGHDT and CDR2 YNNKEL (reference sequence). Trimming pared 4 bases from V and 1 base from J, leaving 16 bases between. The CDR3 consists of 16 residues. TCRdb itself ran the reads through MiXCR, one entry per CDR3 protein. The sample shows under 95,000 distinct CDR3 sequences, about half of them seen only once. About this clonotype: Its cognate antigen is unknown.

The rearrangement links TRBV3-1 to TRBJ1-1; weak D call: TRBD1 (5 bases). This clonotype was sampled from a human donor in good health (CMV status not recorded). Some clones in this sample may be carry-over from other donors' samples. Sequenced material: CD8+ T cells from cultured PBMCs, taken from culture after CMV antigen stimulation. The CDR3 DNA is TGTGCCAGCAGCCTACAGCCGGGACGGCAGAACACTGAAGCTTTCTTT. It is translated as CASSLQPGRQNTEAFF.